This TCR beta chain stems from a study of blood T cells in healthy people across ages. Study summary: Template switching picked up about one barcoded beta molecule for each two T cells.

This clonotype turned up a few times. The antigen is undetermined. Study-level points and caveats: It was found that TCR beta diversity correlated strongly with the percentage of naive T cells. More naive CD4+ cells and higher diversity were found in long-lived than in aged donors. Estimates based on one million T cells were treated as lower bounds.

For the second PCR, which ran for about 6 to 12 cycles, a sample-barcoded 5' primer and a J-beta primer mix were used. TCRdb itself ran the 5' RACE reads through MiXCR, one entry per CDR3 protein. Of about 720,000 distinct CDR3 sequences listed, 20% to 25% are singletons. This CDR3 has 13 amino acids. Trimming pared 1 base from V and 7 bases from J, leaving 10 bases between. This chain links TRBV12-3 or TRBV12-4 with TRBJ1-1; no definite D call. The clonotype originates from an older man in good health. The sequenced material came from blood. The CDR3 region is CASSLDNAVEAFF. For the CDR3, the DNA is TGTGCCAGCAGTTTAGATAACGCGGTTGAAGCTTTCTTT.